This entry describes one TCR beta chain. Germline assignment: CDR1 MNHEY and CDR2 SMNVEV (reference sequence). The CDR3 sequence is 16 residues long. With V trimmed by 5 bases and J by 7 bases, 9 bases remained unmatched. Sequencing was performed with immunoSEQ multiplex PCR; in TCRdb, only in-frame clones are kept and a portion is missing. The sample consists of about 66,000 clones, roughly nine tenths of them appearing once. The data stem from a study of OX40 agonist ivuxolimab in advanced cancers. V usage is TRBV27 and J usage is TRBJ2-4, with TRBD1 identical over 12 bases. The sequence was obtained from an adult with an advanced solid tumor such as melanoma, head and neck, liver or kidney cancer. Source: CD4+ or CD8+ T cells sorted from blood, taken in a trial of the OX40 agonist ivuxolimab. The CDR3 loop is CASSPGTGGASNIQYF. CDR3 nucleotide sequence: TGTGCCAGCAGTCCAGGGACAGGGGGCGCGTCGAACATTCAGTACTTC.